The sequence of this T cell receptor beta chain was determined in a study of CD8+ T cells in alopecia areata. The germline V and J ends were trimmed by 5 bases and 2 bases, with 15 bases remaining between them. Germline V CDR1 and CDR2: SGHTA, FQGNSA. The CDR3 spans 15 residues. Findings of the study overall: More clonal than normal scalp was lesional scalp, particularly alopecia totalis/universalis. Normal skin's resident alphabeta T cells are sequenced alongside lesional scalp T cells. Against the mouse data, patients shared TCRs less clearly, possibly for HLA reasons.

Reverse transcribed after extraction, RNA yielded cDNA as the sequencing template. The data were produced by immunoSEQ multiplex PCR, yet TCRdb's version contains in-frame clones alone and is incomplete. The profile shows 150,000 or so clones, 50% to 65% of them singletons. Cell sorting was applied to PBMCs, and CD4+ and CD8+ T cells were collected. Concerning this clone: The antigen remains unidentified.

The sample taken for sequencing was CD4+ T cells sorted from blood. This chain joins TRBV7-2 and TRBJ1-2, with D unclear. The origin of this receptor is a human donor in good health. The CDR3: CASSGRVTGNYGYTF. The CDR3 nucleotides read TGTGCCAGCAGCGGAAGAGTAACGGGAAACTATGGCTACACCTTC.